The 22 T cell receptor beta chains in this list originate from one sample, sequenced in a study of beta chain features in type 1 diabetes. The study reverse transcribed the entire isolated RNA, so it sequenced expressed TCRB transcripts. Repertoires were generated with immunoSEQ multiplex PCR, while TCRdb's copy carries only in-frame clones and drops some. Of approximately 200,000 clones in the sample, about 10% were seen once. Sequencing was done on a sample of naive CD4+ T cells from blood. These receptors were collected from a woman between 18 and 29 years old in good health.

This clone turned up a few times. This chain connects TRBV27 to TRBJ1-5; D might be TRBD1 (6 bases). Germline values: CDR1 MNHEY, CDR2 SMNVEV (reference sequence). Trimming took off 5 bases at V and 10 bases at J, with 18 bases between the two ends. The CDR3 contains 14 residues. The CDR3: CASSPQGSPSPQHF. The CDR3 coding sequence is TGTGCCAGCAGTCCTCAGGGGTCACCTTCCCCCCAGCATTTT.

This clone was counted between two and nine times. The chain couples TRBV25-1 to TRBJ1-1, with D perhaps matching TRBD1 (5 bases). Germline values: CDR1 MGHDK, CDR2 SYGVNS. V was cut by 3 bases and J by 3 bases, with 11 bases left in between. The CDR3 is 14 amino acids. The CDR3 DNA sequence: TGTGCCAGCAGTGAGTCATTCAGGGACACTGAAGCTTTCTTT. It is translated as CASSESFRDTEAFF.

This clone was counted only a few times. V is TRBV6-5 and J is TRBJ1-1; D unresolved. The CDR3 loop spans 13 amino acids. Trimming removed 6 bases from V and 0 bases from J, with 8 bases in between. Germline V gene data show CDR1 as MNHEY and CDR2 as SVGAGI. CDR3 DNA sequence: TGTGCCAGCAGGGCGACACTGAACACTGAAGCTTTCTTT. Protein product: CASRATLNTEAFF.

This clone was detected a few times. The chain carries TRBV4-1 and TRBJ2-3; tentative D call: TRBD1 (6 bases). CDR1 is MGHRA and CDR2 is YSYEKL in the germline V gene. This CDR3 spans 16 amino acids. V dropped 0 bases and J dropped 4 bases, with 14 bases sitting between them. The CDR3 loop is CASSQEGGRGADTQYF. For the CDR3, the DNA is TGCGCCAGCAGCCAAGAAGGTGGCAGGGGAGCAGATACGCAGTATTTT.

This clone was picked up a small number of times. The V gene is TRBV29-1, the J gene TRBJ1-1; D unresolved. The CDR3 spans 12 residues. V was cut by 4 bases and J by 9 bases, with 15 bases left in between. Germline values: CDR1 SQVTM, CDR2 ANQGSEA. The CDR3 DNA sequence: TGCAGCGTTGCGGGGTCAGCGGTGCAAGCTTTCTTT. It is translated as CSVAGSAVQAFF.

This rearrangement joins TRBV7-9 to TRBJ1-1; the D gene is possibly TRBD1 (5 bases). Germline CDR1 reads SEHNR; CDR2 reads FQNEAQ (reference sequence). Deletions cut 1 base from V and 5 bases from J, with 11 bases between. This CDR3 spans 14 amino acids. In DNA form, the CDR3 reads TGTGCCAGCAGCTTAGGAGCAGGGAGGACTGAAGCTTTCTTT. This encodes CASSLGAGRTEAFF. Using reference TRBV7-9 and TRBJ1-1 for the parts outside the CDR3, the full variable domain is DTGVSQNPRHKITKRGQNVTFRCDPISEHNRLYWYRQTLGQGPEFLTYFQNEAQLEKSRLLSDRFSAERPKGSFSTLEIQRTEQGDSAMYLCASSLGAGRTEAFFGQGTRLTVV.

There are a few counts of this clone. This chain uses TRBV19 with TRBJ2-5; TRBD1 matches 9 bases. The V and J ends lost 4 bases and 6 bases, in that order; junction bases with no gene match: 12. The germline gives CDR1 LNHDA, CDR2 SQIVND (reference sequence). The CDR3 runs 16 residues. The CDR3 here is CASSNLGTGIGKTQYF. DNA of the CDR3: TGTGCCAGTAGTAACCTCGGGACAGGGATCGGGAAGACCCAGTACTTC. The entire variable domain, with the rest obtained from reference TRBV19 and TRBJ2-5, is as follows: DGGITQSPKYLFRKEGQNVTLSCEQNLNHDAMYWYRQDPGQGLRLIYYSQIVNDFQKGDIAEGYSVSREKKESFPLTVTSAQKNPTAFYLCASSNLGTGIGKTQYFGPGTRLLVL.

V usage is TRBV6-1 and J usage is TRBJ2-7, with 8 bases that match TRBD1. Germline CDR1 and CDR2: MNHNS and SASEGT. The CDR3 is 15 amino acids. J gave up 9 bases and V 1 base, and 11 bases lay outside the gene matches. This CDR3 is CASSEGGQGKLGQYF. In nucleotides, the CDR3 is TGTGCCAGCAGTGAAGGCGGACAGGGAAAGTTGGGGCAGTACTTC.

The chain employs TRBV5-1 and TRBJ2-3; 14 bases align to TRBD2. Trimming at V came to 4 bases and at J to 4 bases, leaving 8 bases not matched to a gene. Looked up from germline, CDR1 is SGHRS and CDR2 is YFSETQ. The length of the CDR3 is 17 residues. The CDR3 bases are TGCGCCAGCAGCGCGGGACTAGCGGGAGTCGGAGCAGATACGCAGTATTTT. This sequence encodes CASSAGLAGVGADTQYF.

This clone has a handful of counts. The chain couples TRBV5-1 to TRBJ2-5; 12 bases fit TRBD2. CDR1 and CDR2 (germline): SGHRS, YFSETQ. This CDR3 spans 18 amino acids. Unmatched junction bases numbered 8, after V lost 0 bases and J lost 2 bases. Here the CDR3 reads CASSLAFSSGGDQETQYF. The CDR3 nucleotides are TGCGCCAGCAGCTTGGCCTTCTCTAGCGGGGGGGATCAAGAGACCCAGTACTTC.

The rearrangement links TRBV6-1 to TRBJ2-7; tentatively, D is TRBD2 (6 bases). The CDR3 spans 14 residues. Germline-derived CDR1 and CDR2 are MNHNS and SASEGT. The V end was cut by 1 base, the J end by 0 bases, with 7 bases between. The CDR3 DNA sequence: TGTGCCAGCAGTGAAGGCGGGGCCTCCTACGAGCAGTACTTC. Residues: CASSEGGASYEQYF.

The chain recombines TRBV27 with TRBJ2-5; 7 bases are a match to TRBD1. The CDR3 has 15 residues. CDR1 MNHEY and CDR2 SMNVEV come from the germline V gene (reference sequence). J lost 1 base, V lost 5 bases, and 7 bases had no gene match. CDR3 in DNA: TGTGCCAGCAGTCCGAGGACAGGCGCCCAAGAGACCCAGTACTTC. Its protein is CASSPRTGAQETQYF.

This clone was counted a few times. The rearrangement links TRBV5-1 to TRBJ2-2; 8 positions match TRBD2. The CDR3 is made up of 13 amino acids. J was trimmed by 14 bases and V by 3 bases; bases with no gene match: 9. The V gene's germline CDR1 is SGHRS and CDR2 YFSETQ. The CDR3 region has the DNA TGCGCCAGCAGCTCGTTAGCGGGATCCATCCTGTTTTTT. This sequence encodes CASSSLAGSILFF.

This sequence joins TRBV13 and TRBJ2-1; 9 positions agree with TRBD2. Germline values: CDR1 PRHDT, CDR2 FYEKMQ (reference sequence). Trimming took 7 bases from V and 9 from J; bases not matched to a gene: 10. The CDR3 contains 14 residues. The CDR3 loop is CASKASGTQGEQFF. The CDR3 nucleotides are TGTGCCAGCAAGGCTAGCGGGACCCAAGGTGAGCAGTTCTTC.

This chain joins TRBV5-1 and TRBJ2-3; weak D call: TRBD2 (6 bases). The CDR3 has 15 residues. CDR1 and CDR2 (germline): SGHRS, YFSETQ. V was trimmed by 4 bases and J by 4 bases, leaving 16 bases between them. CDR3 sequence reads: CASSPRDPGADTQYF. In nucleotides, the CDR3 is TGCGCCAGCAGCCCCCGGGACCCGGGGGCAGATACGCAGTATTTT.

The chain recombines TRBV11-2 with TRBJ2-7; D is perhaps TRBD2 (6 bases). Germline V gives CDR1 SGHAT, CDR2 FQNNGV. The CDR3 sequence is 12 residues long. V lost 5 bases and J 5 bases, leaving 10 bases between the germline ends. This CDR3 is CASSHGSHEQYF. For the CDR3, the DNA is TGTGCCAGCAGCCACGGGAGTCACGAGCAGTACTTC.

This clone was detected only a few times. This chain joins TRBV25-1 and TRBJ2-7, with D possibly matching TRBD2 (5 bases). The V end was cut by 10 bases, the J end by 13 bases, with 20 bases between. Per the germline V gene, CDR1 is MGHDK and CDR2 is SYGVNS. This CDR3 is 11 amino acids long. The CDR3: CATRGVLASYF. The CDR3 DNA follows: TGTGCCACCCGGGGAGTCTTAGCGAGTTACTTC.

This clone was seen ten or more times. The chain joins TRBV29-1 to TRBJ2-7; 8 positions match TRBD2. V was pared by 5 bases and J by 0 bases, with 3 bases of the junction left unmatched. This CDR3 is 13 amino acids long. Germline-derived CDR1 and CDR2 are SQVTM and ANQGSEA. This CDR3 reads CSVQRGSSYEQYF. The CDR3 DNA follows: TGCAGCGTTCAGCGGGGGAGCTCCTACGAGCAGTACTTC.

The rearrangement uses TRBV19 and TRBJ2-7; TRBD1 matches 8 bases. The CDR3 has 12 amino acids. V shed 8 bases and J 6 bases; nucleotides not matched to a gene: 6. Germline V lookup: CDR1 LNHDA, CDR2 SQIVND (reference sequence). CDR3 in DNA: TGTGCCAGTGGCCGGGACAGGCGCGAGCAGTACTTC. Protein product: CASGRDRREQYF.

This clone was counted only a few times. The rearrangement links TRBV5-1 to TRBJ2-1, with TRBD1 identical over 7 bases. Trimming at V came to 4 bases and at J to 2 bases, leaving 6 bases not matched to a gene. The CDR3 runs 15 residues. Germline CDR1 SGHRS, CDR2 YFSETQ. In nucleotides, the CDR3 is TGCGCCAGCAGCCCAAGACAGGGCCCCTACAATGAGCAGTTCTTC. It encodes CASSPRQGPYNEQFF.

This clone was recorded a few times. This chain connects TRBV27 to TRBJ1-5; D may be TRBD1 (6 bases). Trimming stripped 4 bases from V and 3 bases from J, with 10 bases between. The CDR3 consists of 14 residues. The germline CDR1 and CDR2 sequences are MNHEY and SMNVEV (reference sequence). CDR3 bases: TGTGCCAGCAGTTCCCAGGGGCCCAATCAGCCCCAGCATTTT. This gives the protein CASSSQGPNQPQHF.

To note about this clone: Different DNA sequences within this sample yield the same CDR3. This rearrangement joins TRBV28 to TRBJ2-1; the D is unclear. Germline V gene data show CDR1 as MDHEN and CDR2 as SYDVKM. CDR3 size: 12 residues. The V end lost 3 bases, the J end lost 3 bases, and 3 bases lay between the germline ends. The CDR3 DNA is TGTGCCAGCAGTTTGAGCTACAATGAGCAGTTCTTC. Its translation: CASSLSYNEQFF.